These 29 T cell receptor beta chains share one sample of origin, sequenced in a study of T-cell reconstitution after alpha-beta-depleted transplantation in children. Unique molecular identifiers featured in how the TCRbeta library was prepared. From the PCR reads, TCRdb called clonotypes with MiXCR, one entry per CDR3 protein. This sample carries 150,000 to 250,000 distinct CDR3 sequences, around 5.9% of them seen once, and the ten largest clones take about 4.3%. The sequenced sample was PBMCs, obtained before TCRalphabeta/CD19-depleted stem cell transplant. These receptors all come from a girl under two years old with combined immunodeficiency, due to receive a stem cell transplant.

This clonotype was observed many times. The chain links TRBV5-8 to TRBJ2-7; unclear D gene. The CDR3 runs 13 residues. The germline CDR1 and CDR2 sequences are SGHTS and YDEGEE. The ends were cut back, 1 base at V and 0 bases at J, with 5 bases in the middle. In DNA form, the CDR3 reads TGTGCCAGCAGCTTGATCGCCTCCTACGAGCAGTACTTC. This translates into CASSLIASYEQYF.

This clonotype was counted ten times or more. The rearrangement uses TRBV7-8 and TRBJ2-3, with TRBD1 matching 7 bases. With V trimmed by 5 bases and J by 4 bases, 9 bases remained unmatched. Per the germline V gene, CDR1 is SGHVS and CDR2 is FQNEAQ. The CDR3 contains 15 residues. The CDR3 nucleotides are TGTGCCAGCAGCATCAGGGGGTCAGAGGCAGATACGCAGTATTTT. Its translation: CASSIRGSEADTQYF. Supplemented by reference TRBV7-8 and TRBJ2-3, the full variable domain reads GAGVSQSPRYKVAKRGQDVALRCDPISGHVSLFWYQQALGQGPEFLTYFQNEAQLDKSGLPSDRFFAERPEGSVSTLKIQRTQQEDSAVYLCASSIRGSEADTQYFGPGTRLTVL.

This clonotype was seen ten or more times. The chain couples TRBV12-3 or TRBV12-4 to TRBJ2-1; TRBD1 is a possible D gene (5 bases). With 2 bases removed from V and 4 bases from J, the gap between germline ends came to 9 bases. The CDR3 contains 14 residues. The CDR3 sequence is CASSLRQSYNEQFF. CDR3 sequence (DNA): TGTGCCAGCAGTTTAAGACAGAGTTACAATGAGCAGTTCTTC.

This clonotype occurred a few times. The chain carries TRBV7-2 and TRBJ2-7, with 7 bases aligning to TRBD1. CDR3 length: 13 amino acids. Trimming removed 7 bases from V and 5 bases from J; junction bases left unmatched: 8. The germline V gene has CDR1 SGHTA and CDR2 FQGNSA. CDR3 coding DNA: TGTGCCAGCAACCTACAGGGGAGCGACGAGCAGTACTTC. It yields the protein CASNLQGSDEQYF.

The sample holds many counts of this clonotype. V and J are TRBV20-1 and TRBJ2-7; 7 bases fit TRBD1. Unmatched junction bases numbered 15, after V lost 5 bases and J lost 5 bases. The length of the CDR3 is 15 residues. The germline gives CDR1 DFQATT, CDR2 SNEGSKA (reference sequence). CDR3 bases: TGCAGTGCTGGGAGTTCGGGACAGTGGAGCAACGAGCAGTACTTC. Translated: CSAGSSGQWSNEQYF.

The chain uses TRBV6-2 or TRBV6-3 and TRBJ2-5, with 8 bases aligning to TRBD2. This CDR3 has 17 residues. V gave up 1 base and J gave up 4 bases; unmatched junction bases: 11. Germline lookup yields CDR1 MNHEY and CDR2 SVGEGT. The CDR3, as DNA: TGTGCCAGCAGTTACTTGACCCTTCGGGAGGGCCGAGAGACCCAGTACTTC. Amino acids: CASSYLTLREGRETQYF.

The sample holds a few counts of this clonotype. The chain carries TRBV27 and TRBJ2-5, with D possibly matching TRBD1 (6 bases). Germline values: CDR1 MNHEY, CDR2 SMNVEV (reference sequence). The V and J ends lost 5 bases and 4 bases respectively, with 14 bases between them. This CDR3 is built from 14 residues. The CDR3 protein is CASSLQGRPETQYF. DNA of the CDR3: TGTGCCAGCAGTCTACAGGGTAGGCCAGAGACCCAGTACTTC.

This clonotype was observed many times. V is TRBV6-5 and J is TRBJ2-1; 11 nucleotides match TRBD1. Germline V gene lookup returns CDR1 MNHEY and CDR2 SVGAGI. The CDR3 has 17 residues. V shed 6 bases and J 4 bases; nucleotides not matched to a gene: 11. The CDR3 protein is CASRQGTGGGGYNEQFF. CDR3 nucleotides: TGTGCCAGCAGGCAAGGGACAGGGGGAGGGGGGTACAATGAGCAGTTCTTC.

This clonotype was recorded at least ten times. V usage is TRBV29-1 and J usage is TRBJ2-3, with D unresolved. Germline values: CDR1 SQVTM, CDR2 ANQGSEA. The CDR3 length is 11 residues. With 6 bases removed from V and 10 bases from J, the gap between germline ends came to 14 bases. The DNA for the CDR3 is TGCAGCGTCCCGGATGGGATGTCGCAGTATTTT. Its translation: CSVPDGMSQYF.

The chain carries TRBV6-1 and TRBJ2-7; no definite D call. Germline V gene sequence: CDR1 MNHNS, CDR2 SASEGT. V lost 10 bases and J lost 0, with 19 bases in between. The CDR3 totals 15 residues. In DNA, the CDR3 is TGTGCCACCTCCCTCTCTCTCCGTGTCTCCTACGAGCAGTACTTC. Protein sequence: CATSLSLRVSYEQYF.

The rearrangement links TRBV20-1 to TRBJ2-7; TRBD2 matches 7 bases. V was clipped by 0 bases and J by 3 bases; unmatched bases: 5. Germline V lookup: CDR1 DFQATT, CDR2 SNEGSKA (reference sequence). The CDR3 covers 14 residues. The CDR3: CSAREGERDYEQYF. In DNA, the CDR3 is TGCAGTGCTAGAGAGGGTGAGCGGGACTACGAGCAGTACTTC.

This clonotype was observed many times. The chain combines TRBV3-1 with TRBJ1-3; D remains ambiguous. V shed 4 bases and J shed 5 bases, with 6 bases lying between them. This CDR3 is built from 12 residues. Germline-derived CDR1 and CDR2 are LGHDT and YNNKEL (reference sequence). CDR3 amino acids: CASSRGRNTIYF. DNA for the CDR3: TGTGCCAGCAGCCGCGGGAGAAACACCATATATTTT.

There are many counts of this clonotype. The rearrangement joins TRBV4-1 to TRBJ2-7, with D possibly being TRBD1 (6 bases). V lost 0 bases, J lost 4 bases, and 10 bases lay in between. In germline, CDR1 is MGHRA, CDR2 YSYEKL. The CDR3 has 14 amino acids. CDR3 coding DNA: TGCGCCAGCAGCCAAGAGAGGACAGTATACGAGCAGTACTTC. Translated: CASSQERTVYEQYF.

The genes are TRBV27 and TRBJ1-1, with D possibly TRBD1 on 5 matching bases. CDR3 length: 14 amino acids. Looked up from germline, CDR1 is MNHEY and CDR2 is SMNVEV (reference sequence). The V gene lost 5 bases and the J gene lost 4 bases, with 14 bases spanning the gap. In nucleotides, the CDR3 is TGTGCCAGCAGTCCTCAGGGTGTGAGCACTGAAGCTTTCTTT. It translates to CASSPQGVSTEAFF.

Ten or more counts support this clonotype. V and J are TRBV5-1 and TRBJ2-7, with 8 bases lining up with TRBD2. The junction had 8 bases not matched to a gene; V was cut back by 4 bases and J by 2 bases. This CDR3 comprises 15 residues. Germline CDR1 reads SGHRS; CDR2 reads YFSETQ. The CDR3 DNA sequence: TGCGCCAGCAGCCACTCGCGGGGGGCCCCCTACGAGCAGTACTTC. Its translation is CASSHSRGAPYEQYF.

With respect to this clonotype: A single base separates this from a much larger clone, so it may be a read error. This chain connects TRBV28 to TRBJ1-6, with 11 bases that match TRBD1. With 4 bases clipped from V and 10 bases from J, the junction kept 3 bases outside the gene matches. Looked up from germline, CDR1 is MDHEN and CDR2 is SYDVKM. The CDR3 has 14 residues. The CDR3 DNA follows: TGTGCCAGCAGTTGGGGGACAGGGGGATCACCCCTCCACTTT. Its translation is CASSWGTGGSPLHF.

In its sample, this clonotype was seen many times. Germline and junction disagree at one end, which may indicate a read error. The CDR3 sequence is CSARVPLLF. CDR3 sequence (DNA): TGCAGTGCTAGAGTCCCCCTCCTCTTC. This chain uses TRBV20-1 with TRBJ2-1, with D uncertain. From germline, CDR1 is DFQATT and CDR2 SNEGSKA (reference sequence). The CDR3 runs 9 residues.

At least ten counts were recorded for this clonotype. The rearrangement links TRBV28 to TRBJ1-5; 10 bases agree with TRBD1. Per germline, CDR1 MDHEN and CDR2 SYDVKM. V lost 3 bases to trimming and J lost 7 bases; unmatched junction nucleotides: 3. The CDR3 is 14 residues long. CDR3 sequence reads: CASSFRQGAQPQHF. CDR3 bases: TGTGCCAGCAGTTTTCGACAGGGGGCCCAGCCCCAGCATTTT.

This clonotype has a count of ten or more. V and J are TRBV29-1 and TRBJ2-1, with 8 bases lining up with TRBD2. The J segment lost 9 bases and the V segment lost 7 bases, leaving 8 bases of the junction unmatched. Per germline, CDR1 SQVTM and CDR2 ANQGSEA. This CDR3 has 12 amino acids. CDR3 coding DNA: TGCAGCGGAGAAGGACTAGCTAGTGAGCAGTTCTTC. It yields the protein CSGEGLASEQFF.

This clonotype was observed many times. This chain links TRBV28 with TRBJ2-7, with 7 nucleotides matching TRBD1. Germline V gene lookup returns CDR1 MDHEN and CDR2 SYDVKM. The CDR3 length is 15 residues. Trimming removed 6 bases from V and 3 bases from J; junction bases left unmatched: 11. The CDR3 region is CASSPLGDRGYEQYF. The CDR3 DNA sequence: TGTGCCAGCAGCCCCCTAGGGGACAGAGGCTACGAGCAGTACTTC.

This clonotype was observed at least ten times. J is TRBJ1-2 and V is TRBV5-1; 9 positions agree with TRBD1. The CDR3 is made up of 14 amino acids. Per germline, CDR1 SGHRS and CDR2 YFSETQ. V gave up 4 bases and J gave up 6 bases; unmatched junction bases: 7. The CDR3 nucleotides read TGCGCCAGCAGCCTACGGACAGGGGCAGATGGCTACACCTTC. Translated, it gives CASSLRTGADGYTF. Filled out from reference TRBV5-1 and TRBJ1-2, the complete variable domain reads KAGVTQTPRYLIKTRGQQVTLSCSPISGHRSVSWYQQTPGQGLQFLFEYFSETQRNKGNFPGRFSGRQFSNSRSEMNVSTLELGDSALYLCASSLRTGADGYTFGSGTRLTVV.

This clonotype was counted only a few times. The V gene is TRBV6-1, the J gene TRBJ2-1; D is possibly TRBD2 (7 bases). This CDR3 region has 17 residues. Trimming cost V 7 bases and J 0 bases, with 19 bases left between them. From germline, CDR1 is MNHNS and CDR2 SASEGT. The CDR3 reads CASTPGRGLSSYNEQFF. Here the CDR3 DNA reads TGTGCCAGCACCCCAGGGCGGGGGCTGAGCTCCTACAATGAGCAGTTCTTC.

In its sample, this clonotype was seen many times. The V gene is TRBV4-3, the J gene TRBJ2-7; D is undetermined. Looked up from germline, CDR1 is LGHNA and CDR2 is YSLEER. This CDR3 region has 14 residues. V was trimmed by 0 bases and J by 3 bases, leaving 9 bases between them. This CDR3 reads CASSQDKGYYEQYF. As DNA, the CDR3 is TGCGCCAGCAGCCAAGATAAGGGATACTACGAGCAGTACTTC.

This clonotype was detected many times. Mismatch with germline at one junction end may stem from a read error. The chain links TRBV7-8 to TRBJ2-1; 9 bases fit TRBD2. Germline loops: CDR1 SGHVS, CDR2 FQNEAQ. This CDR3 is built from 13 residues. CDR3 amino acids: CASSLGSSGRSKF. The CDR3 bases are TGTGCCAGCAGCTTAGGGAGTAGCGGGAGAAGTAAGTTC.

The V and J genes are TRBV28 and TRBJ1-5; possibly TRBD1 for D (6 bases). V lost 7 bases and J lost 3, with 13 bases in between. Germline V gives CDR1 MDHEN, CDR2 SYDVKM. The CDR3 is made up of 14 amino acids. The CDR3 spells CASIQQGPNQPQHF. The CDR3 DNA reads TGTGCCAGCATTCAACAGGGCCCCAATCAGCCCCAGCATTTT.

This clonotype was picked up many times. The chain links TRBV20-1 to TRBJ2-2; no clear D. This CDR3 is 17 amino acids long. Per the germline V gene, CDR1 is DFQATT and CDR2 is SNEGSKA (reference sequence). V lost 0 bases and J lost 5, with 19 bases in between. The CDR3 sequence is CSARDLLRALRTGELFF. The CDR3 coding sequence is TGCAGTGCTAGAGATCTTCTCCGGGCTCTAAGAACCGGGGAGCTGTTTTTT.

The chain uses TRBV7-8 and TRBJ1-1; TRBD1 is a possible D gene (5 bases). The CDR3 extends over 14 amino acids. Deletions cut 2 bases from V and 5 bases from J, with 12 bases between. Germline V CDR1 and CDR2: SGHVS, FQNEAQ. The CDR3 is CASSLQPGLTEAFF. In DNA form, the CDR3 reads TGTGCCAGCAGCTTACAGCCAGGGCTGACTGAAGCTTTCTTT. Full variable domain (outside the CDR3, taken from reference TRBV7-8 and TRBJ1-1): GAGVSQSPRYKVAKRGQDVALRCDPISGHVSLFWYQQALGQGPEFLTYFQNEAQLDKSGLPSDRFFAERPEGSVSTLKIQRTQQEDSAVYLCASSLQPGLTEAFFGQGTRLTVV.

This clonotype has a count of ten or more. The CDR3 region has the DNA TGTGCCAGCAGTTTACCGGGAAAGAATTCCTACGAGCAGTACTTC. Translation: CASSLPGKNSYEQYF. The chain joins TRBV12-3 or TRBV12-4 to TRBJ2-7; tentative D call: TRBD2 (5 bases). The length of the CDR3 is 15 residues. V lost 2 bases to trimming and J lost 1 base, with 12 bases between them.

In its sample, this clonotype was seen many times. The V call is TRBV12-3 or TRBV12-4, the J call TRBJ2-5; 10 bases line up with TRBD2. The CDR3 runs to 16 residues. V lost 5 bases to trimming and J lost 3 bases; unmatched junction nucleotides: 9. CDR3 sequence (DNA): TGTGCCAGCAGTGTCGGGCTTCTAGCGGGAGAAGAGACCCAGTACTTC. This encodes CASSVGLLAGEETQYF.